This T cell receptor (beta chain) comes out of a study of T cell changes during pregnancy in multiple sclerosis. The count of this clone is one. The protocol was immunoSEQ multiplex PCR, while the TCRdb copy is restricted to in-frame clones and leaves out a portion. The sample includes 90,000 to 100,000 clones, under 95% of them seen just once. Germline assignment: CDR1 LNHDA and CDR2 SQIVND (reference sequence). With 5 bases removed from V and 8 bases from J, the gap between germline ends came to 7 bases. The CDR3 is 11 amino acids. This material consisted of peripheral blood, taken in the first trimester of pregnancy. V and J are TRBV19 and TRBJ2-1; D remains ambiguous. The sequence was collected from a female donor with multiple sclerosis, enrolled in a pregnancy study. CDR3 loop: CASSSPDEQFF. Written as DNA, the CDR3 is TGTGCCAGTAGTTCTCCCGATGAGCAGTTCTTC.